This T cell receptor beta chain was observed in a study of control samples from healthy donors and cancer patients. V dropped 3 bases and J dropped 1 base, with 12 bases sitting between them. This CDR3 is 16 amino acids long. Germline V gives CDR1 KGHSH, CDR2 LQKENI. The method was immunoSEQ multiplex PCR; TCRdb's version includes in-frame clones alone and lacks a portion of them. The sample contains approximately 87,000 clones, about 88% of which appear only once. The V gene is TRBV18, the J gene TRBJ1-4; D perhaps matches TRBD1 (6 bases). The TCR originated in a woman aged 45-65 years in good health. Material for sequencing was blood. The CDR3: CASSPLSQGTNEKLFF. The CDR3 nucleotides read TGTGCCAGCTCACCCCTCTCACAGGGAACTAATGAAAAACTGTTTTTT.